The clone carrying this T cell receptor (beta chain) appeared once. Only in-frame clones appear in the TCRdb table, and some are missing; sequencing was by immunoSEQ multiplex PCR. Seen here are 25,000 to 35,000 clones, under 80% observed once, and the top ten hold more than 7.5%. Germline V gene lookup returns CDR1 LNHDA and CDR2 SQIVND (reference sequence). V lost 5 bases and J 3 bases, leaving 20 bases between the germline ends. The CDR3 sequence is 16 residues long. This entry belongs to a study of blood T cell repertoires in COVID-19. The specimen sequenced was peripheral blood. J is TRBJ2-7 and V is TRBV19, with D tentatively TRBD1 (6 bases). This receptor was obtained from a woman in her seventies with active or convalescent COVID-19. The DNA for the CDR3 is TGTGCCAGTAGTCCGAGGGGGTCTAAGCGATACTACGAGCAGTACTTC. Translation: CASSPRGSKRYYEQYF.